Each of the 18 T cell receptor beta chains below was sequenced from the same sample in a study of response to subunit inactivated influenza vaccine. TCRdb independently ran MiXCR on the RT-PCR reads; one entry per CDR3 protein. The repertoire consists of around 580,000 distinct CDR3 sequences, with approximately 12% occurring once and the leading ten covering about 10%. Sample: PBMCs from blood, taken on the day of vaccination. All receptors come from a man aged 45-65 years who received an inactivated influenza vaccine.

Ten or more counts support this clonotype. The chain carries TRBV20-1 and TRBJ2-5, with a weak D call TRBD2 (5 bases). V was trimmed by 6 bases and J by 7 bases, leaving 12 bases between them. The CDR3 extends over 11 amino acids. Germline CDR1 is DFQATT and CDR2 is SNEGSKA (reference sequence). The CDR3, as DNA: TGCAGTGCCCGTCCAGGAGGGACCCAGTACTTC. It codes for CSARPGGTQYF.

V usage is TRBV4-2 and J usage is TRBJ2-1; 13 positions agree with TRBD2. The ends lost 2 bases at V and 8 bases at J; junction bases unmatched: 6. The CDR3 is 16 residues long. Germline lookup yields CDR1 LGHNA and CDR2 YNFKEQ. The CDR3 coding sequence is TGTGCCAGCAGCCAAAAGTTACTAGCGGGGGGGGATGAGCAGTTCTTC. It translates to CASSQKLLAGGDEQFF.

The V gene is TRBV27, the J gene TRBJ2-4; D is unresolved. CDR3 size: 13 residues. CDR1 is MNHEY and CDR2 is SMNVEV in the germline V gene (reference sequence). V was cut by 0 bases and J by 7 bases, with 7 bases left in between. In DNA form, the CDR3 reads TGTGCCAGCAGTTTATCGGCAGACAACATTCAGTACTTC. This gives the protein CASSLSADNIQYF.

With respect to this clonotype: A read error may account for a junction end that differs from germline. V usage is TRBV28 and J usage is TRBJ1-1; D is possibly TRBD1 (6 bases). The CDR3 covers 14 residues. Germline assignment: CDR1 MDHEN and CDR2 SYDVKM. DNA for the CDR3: TGTGTCAGCAGCCCCGGGGGCCAGAACACTGAAGCTTTCTTT. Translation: CVSSPGGQNTEAFF.

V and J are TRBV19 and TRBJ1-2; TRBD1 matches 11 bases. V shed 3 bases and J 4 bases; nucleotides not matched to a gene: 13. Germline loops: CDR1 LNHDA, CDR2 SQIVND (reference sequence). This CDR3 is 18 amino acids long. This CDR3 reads CASSMDRGRRIVSYGYTF. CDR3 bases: TGTGCCAGTAGTATGGACAGGGGGCGCCGCATTGTGAGCTATGGCTACACCTTC.

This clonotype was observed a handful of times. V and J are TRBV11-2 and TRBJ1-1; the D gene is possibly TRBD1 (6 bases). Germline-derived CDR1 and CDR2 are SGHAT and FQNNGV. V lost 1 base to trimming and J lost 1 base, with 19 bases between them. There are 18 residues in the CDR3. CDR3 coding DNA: TGTGCCAGCAGCTTAGTGGGTGGGGGGCGCCCAAGGAACACTGAAGCTTTCTTT. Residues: CASSLVGGGRPRNTEAFF.

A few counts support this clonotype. The CDR3, as DNA: TGTGCCAGCAGTTTCGGTCAAGGGAGGTCTGGGGCCAACGTCCTGACTTTC. Its protein is CASSFGQGRSGANVLTF. The J gene is TRBJ2-6, the V gene TRBV12-3 or TRBV12-4; a possible D gene is TRBD2 (6 bases). This CDR3 comprises 17 residues. V dropped 3 bases and J dropped 1 base, with 13 bases sitting between them.

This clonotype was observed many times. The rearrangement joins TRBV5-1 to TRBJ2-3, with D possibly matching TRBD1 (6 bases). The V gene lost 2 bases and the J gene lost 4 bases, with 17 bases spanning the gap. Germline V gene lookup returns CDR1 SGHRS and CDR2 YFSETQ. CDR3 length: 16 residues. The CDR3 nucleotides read TGCGCCAGCAGCTTCACAGGGAGTGGGGCCGCAGATACGCAGTATTTT. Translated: CASSFTGSGAADTQYF. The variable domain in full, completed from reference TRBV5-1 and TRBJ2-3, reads KAGVTQTPRYLIKTRGQQVTLSCSPISGHRSVSWYQQTPGQGLQFLFEYFSETQRNKGNFPGRFSGRQFSNSRSEMNVSTLELGDSALYLCASSFTGSGAADTQYFGPGTRLTVL.

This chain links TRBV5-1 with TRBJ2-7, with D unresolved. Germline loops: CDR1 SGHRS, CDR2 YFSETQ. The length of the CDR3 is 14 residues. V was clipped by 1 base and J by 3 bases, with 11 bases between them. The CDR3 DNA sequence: TGCGCCAGCAGCTTGATCCCTGGGGTCTACGAGCAGTACTTC. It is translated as CASSLIPGVYEQYF. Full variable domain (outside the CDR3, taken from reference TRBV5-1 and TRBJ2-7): KAGVTQTPRYLIKTRGQQVTLSCSPISGHRSVSWYQQTPGQGLQFLFEYFSETQRNKGNFPGRFSGRQFSNSRSEMNVSTLELGDSALYLCASSLIPGVYEQYFGPGTRLTVT.

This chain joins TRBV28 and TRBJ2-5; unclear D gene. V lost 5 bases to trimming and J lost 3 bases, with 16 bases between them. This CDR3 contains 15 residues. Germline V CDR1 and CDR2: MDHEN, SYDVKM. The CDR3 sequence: CASSPTSVRKETQYF. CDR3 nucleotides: TGTGCCAGCAGTCCAACCTCCGTCCGAAAAGAGACCCAGTACTTC. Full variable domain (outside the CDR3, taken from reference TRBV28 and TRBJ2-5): DVKVTQSSRYLVKRTGEKVFLECVQDMDHENMFWYRQDPGLGLRLIYFSYDVKMKEKGDIPEGYSVSREKKERFSLILESASTNQTSMYLCASSPTSVRKETQYFGPGTRLLVL.

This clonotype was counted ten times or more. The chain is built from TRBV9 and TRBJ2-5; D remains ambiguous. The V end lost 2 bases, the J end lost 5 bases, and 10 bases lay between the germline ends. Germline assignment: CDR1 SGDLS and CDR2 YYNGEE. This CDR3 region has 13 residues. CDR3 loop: CASSVREYETQYF. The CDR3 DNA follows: TGTGCCAGCAGCGTCCGAGAATACGAGACCCAGTACTTC. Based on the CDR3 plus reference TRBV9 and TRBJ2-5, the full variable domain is DSGVTQTPKHLITATGQRVTLRCSPRSGDLSVYWYQQSLDQGLQFLIQYYNGEERAKGNILERFSAQQFPDLHSELNLSSLELGDSALYFCASSVREYETQYFGPGTRLLVL.

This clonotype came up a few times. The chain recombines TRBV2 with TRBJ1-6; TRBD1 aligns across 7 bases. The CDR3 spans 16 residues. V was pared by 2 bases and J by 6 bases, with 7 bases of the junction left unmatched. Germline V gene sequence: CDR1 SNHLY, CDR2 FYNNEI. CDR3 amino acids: CASSERDRAVNSPLHF. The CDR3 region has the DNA TGTGCCAGCAGTGAAAGAGACAGGGCCGTTAATTCACCCCTCCACTTT.

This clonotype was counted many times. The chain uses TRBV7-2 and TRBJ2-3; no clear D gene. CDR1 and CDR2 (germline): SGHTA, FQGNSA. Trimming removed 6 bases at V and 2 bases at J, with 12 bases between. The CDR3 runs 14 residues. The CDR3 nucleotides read TGTGCCAGCAGATATAAAGCCCTCACAGATACGCAGTATTTT. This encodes CASRYKALTDTQYF.

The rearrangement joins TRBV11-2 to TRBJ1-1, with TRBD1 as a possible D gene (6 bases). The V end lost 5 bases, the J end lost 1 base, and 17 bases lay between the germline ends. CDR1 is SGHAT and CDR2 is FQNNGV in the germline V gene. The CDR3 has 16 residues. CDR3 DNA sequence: TGTGCCAGCAGCCGTACCGGGACAAACCCGAACACTGAAGCTTTCTTT. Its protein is CASSRTGTNPNTEAFF.

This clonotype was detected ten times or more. CDR3 sequence (DNA): TGTGCCAGCAGTACTCTCGATGAGCAGTTCTTC. Protein product: CASSTLDEQFF. This chain joins TRBV12-3 or TRBV12-4 and TRBJ2-1; D is unclear. Trimming shortened V by 5 bases and J by 8 bases, and 7 bases separated the two germline ends. The CDR3 contains 11 residues.

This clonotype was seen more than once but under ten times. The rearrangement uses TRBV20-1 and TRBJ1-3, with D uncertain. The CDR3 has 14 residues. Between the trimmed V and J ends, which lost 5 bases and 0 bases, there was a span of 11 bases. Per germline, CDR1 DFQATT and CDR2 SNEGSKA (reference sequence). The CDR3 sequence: CSAPFPSSGNTIYF. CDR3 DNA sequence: TGCAGTGCTCCGTTTCCCAGCTCTGGAAACACCATATATTTT.

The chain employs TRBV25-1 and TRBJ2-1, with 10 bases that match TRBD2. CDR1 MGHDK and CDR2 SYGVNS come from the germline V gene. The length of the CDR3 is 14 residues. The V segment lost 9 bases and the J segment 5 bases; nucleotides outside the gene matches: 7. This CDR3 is CASLLAGEHNEQFF. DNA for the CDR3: TGTGCCAGTCTTCTAGCGGGAGAGCACAATGAGCAGTTCTTC.

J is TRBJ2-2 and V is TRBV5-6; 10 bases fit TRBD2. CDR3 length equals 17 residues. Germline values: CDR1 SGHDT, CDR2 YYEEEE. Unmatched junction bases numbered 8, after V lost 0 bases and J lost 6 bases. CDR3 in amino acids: CASSLDPPSGGSGELFF. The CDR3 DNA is TGTGCCAGCAGCTTGGACCCCCCTAGCGGGGGTTCCGGGGAGCTGTTTTTT.